This is a list of T cell receptor beta chains from one sample in a study of blood T cell repertoires in COVID-19. The assay was immunoSEQ multiplex PCR, and TCRdb's table has in-frame clones only and misses some. The table includes fewer than 150,000 clones, around nine tenths detected once. The source material was peripheral blood. Receptor source: a woman in her thirties or forties with acute or convalescent COVID-19. CDR3s include the opening cysteine and the closing phenylalanine or tryptophan. D genes are given only for firm matches. Not all rows give a size; the values are once, few, many and, for expanded clones, a class.

V gene	clone size	D gene	J gene	CDR3 DNA	CDR3 protein
TRBV6-1	.	TRBD2	TRBJ2-1	TGTGCCAGCAGTGAATCTAGCGGATACAATGAGCAGTTCTTC	CASSESSGYNEQFF
TRBV7-2	few	.	TRBJ1-2	TGTGCCAGCACGCCCAACGCGGGGGGCTACACCTTC	CASTPNAGGYTF
TRBV27	.	.	TRBJ1-1	TGTGCCAGCAGTTTCGACAGGATGACTGAAGCTTTCTTT	CASSFDRMTEAFF
TRBV6-5	.	.	TRBJ2-7	TGTGCCAGCACAGGCGGGCCCCCCTACGAGCAGTACTTC	CASTGGPPYEQYF
TRBV6-4	.	.	TRBJ1-4	TGTGCCAGCCCCATCCGCCTCCCGGGGTTGAATGAAAAACTGTTTTTT	CASPIRLPGLNEKLFF
TRBV30	.	TRBD1	TRBJ1-1	TGTGCCTGGAGTGTAGGGGCAGGGGGCACTGAAGCTTTCTTT	CAWSVGAGGTEAFF
TRBV27	few	.	TRBJ2-7	TGTGCCAGCAGTAAGGCAGGTTCCTACGAGCAGTACTTC	CASSKAGSYEQYF
TRBV3-1/TRBV3-2	.	.	TRBJ2-7	TGTGCCAGCAGCCAATCGTCCTCCTACGAGCAGTACTTC	CASSQSSSYEQYF
TRBV20-1	.	TRBD2	TRBJ2-1	TGCAGTGCTAGTGGCGGGAGCTCCTACAATGAGCAGTTCTTC	CSASGGSSYNEQFF
TRBV19	.	.	TRBJ2-5	TGTGCCAGTAGTATACTAGGTTACGAAGAGACCCAGTACTTC	CASSILGYEETQYF
TRBV9	.	TRBD1	TRBJ1-2	TGTGCCAGCAGCACCTCTTTCCAGGGGGGTATTTATGGCTACACCTTC	CASSTSFQGGIYGYTF
TRBV3-1/TRBV3-2	.	TRBD1	TRBJ1-6	TGTGCCAGCACCCCGGCGCTATGGGACAGGGGTTCACCCCTCCACTTT	CASTPALWDRGSPLHF